This T cell receptor (beta chain) is from a study of blood T cell repertoires in COVID-19. Overall study context: Acute-phase and convalescent COVID-19 samples originated in the United States, Italy and Spain. Sample material is recorded as cDNA or gDNA derived from T cells, B-cell-depleted T cells, or PBMCs.

Those enrolled in Seattle joined during active infection and were followed longitudinally afterward. Original handling: Reference gene primer amplification in the assay estimated nucleated cell counts. Profiling relied on immunoSEQ multiplex PCR, and the TCRdb table lists in-frame clones only, not all of them. That table furnishes V, J and clone size, whereas the DNA furnished D and trimming. The sample includes fewer than 300,000 clones, 85% to 90% of them seen just once. V was clipped by 0 bases and J by 2 bases; unmatched bases: 6. The germline V gene encodes CDR1 SGDLS and CDR2 YYNGEE. The CDR3 runs to 16 residues.

V and J are TRBV9 and TRBJ2-3; 7 bases agree with TRBD2. Sequenced input: peripheral blood. This receptor was identified in a woman in her 50s with COVID-19, enrolled during active disease. The DNA of the CDR3 is TGTGCCAGCAGCGTAGGGCTAGCGGATTTCACAGATACGCAGTATTTT. This encodes CASSVGLADFTDTQYF. Using reference TRBV9 and TRBJ2-3 for the parts outside the CDR3, the full variable domain is DSGVTQTPKHLITATGQRVTLRCSPRSGDLSVYWYQQSLDQGLQFLIQYYNGEERAKGNILERFSAQQFPDLHSELNLSSLELGDSALYFCASSVGLADFTDTQYFGPGTRLTVL.